The sample holds a few counts of the clone carrying this T cell receptor beta chain. The target antigen is unknown. The sample comes from a study of T cell repertoires in cytomegalovirus infection. On the study more broadly: CMV epitopes used comprised recently identified HLA-C-restricted ones and well-studied HLA-B-restricted ones. Evidence of both CMV infection and a matching HLA type came from public TCR beta signatures. Study-wide findings and caveats: The cumulative frequency of public TCR beta families identified carriers of CMV plus the relevant HLA. Across the ex vivo response, the dominant clonotypes were HLA-C-restricted CMV-specific TCR beta clonotypes.

TCRdb analysed the reads with MiXCR anew, one entry per CDR3 protein. The sample includes around 770,000 distinct CDR3 sequences, 29% of them seen just once. The germline V and J ends were trimmed by 5 bases and 4 bases, with 12 bases remaining between them. The V gene's germline CDR1 is SEHNR and CDR2 FQNEAQ (reference sequence). The CDR3 has 14 amino acids. This sequence joins TRBV7-9 and TRBJ2-1; D perhaps matches TRBD2 (6 bases). The sample in question was cultured CD8+ T cells from PBMCs, obtained from culture after CMV antigen stimulation. This clonotype was obtained from a human donor in good health (CMV status not recorded). Some clones in this sample may be carry-over from other donors' samples. CDR3 in amino acids: CASSGRGMYNEQFF. The CDR3 DNA is TGTGCCAGCAGCGGACGGGGGATGTACAATGAGCAGTTCTTC.